Below, 26 T cell receptor beta chains from the same sample are listed, as sequenced in a study of siplizumab effects on memory and regulatory T cells. The data were produced by immunoSEQ multiplex PCR, yet TCRdb's version contains in-frame clones alone and is incomplete. Of around 100,000 clones listed, about 91% were seen once; the top ten hold 0.14% to 0.15%. The sample taken for sequencing was CD4+ T cells sorted from blood. The receptor set was obtained from a human donor in good health.

This clone was picked up a small number of times. V and J are TRBV5-1 and TRBJ1-5, with D perhaps matching TRBD1 (6 bases). This CDR3 region has 14 residues. Deletions cut 0 bases from V and 3 bases from J, with 7 bases between. Germline V gene lookup returns CDR1 SGHRS and CDR2 YFSETQ. The DNA for the CDR3 is TGCGCCAGCAGCTTGGGACAGGCCAATCAGCCCCAGCATTTT. Translation: CASSLGQANQPQHF.

The genes are TRBV30 and TRBJ2-1; possible D gene TRBD1, 5 bases. CDR1 GTSNPN and CDR2 SVGIG come from the germline V gene (reference sequence). CDR3 length: 15 residues. Deletions cut 2 bases from V and 1 base from J, with 12 bases between. The CDR3 sequence: CAWSSDSRSYNEQFF. For the CDR3, the DNA is TGTGCCTGGAGTTCCGACAGTAGGTCCTACAATGAGCAGTTCTTC.

This clone is a singleton in its sample. V usage is TRBV4-3 and J usage is TRBJ2-2; a possible D gene is TRBD1 (6 bases). V was pared by 4 bases and J by 5 bases, with 14 bases between. This CDR3 has 15 residues. Germline CDR1 and CDR2: LGHNA and YSLEER. The CDR3 spells CASSRDRSSTGELFF. The DNA for the CDR3 is TGCGCCAGCAGCCGAGACAGGTCGAGTACCGGGGAGCTGTTTTTT.

The J gene is TRBJ2-7, the V gene TRBV4-1; 7 bases fit TRBD2. V shed 0 bases and J 4 bases; nucleotides not matched to a gene: 18. This CDR3 comprises 19 residues. Germline V gene lookup returns CDR1 MGHRA and CDR2 YSYEKL. DNA of the CDR3: TGCGCCAGCAGCCAAGATTTCATGCCCAGCGGGGAACCCTGGTACGAGCAGTACTTC. Translation: CASSQDFMPSGEPWYEQYF.

The chain joins TRBV7-9 to TRBJ1-2; possibly TRBD1 for D (5 bases). Trimming removed 7 bases at V and 6 bases at J, with 12 bases between. This CDR3 comprises 12 residues. Germline V lookup: CDR1 SEHNR, CDR2 FQNEAQ (reference sequence). CDR3 bases: TGTGCCAGCACCATGACAGTCGATGGCTACACCTTC. This codes for CASTMTVDGYTF.

The chain uses TRBV5-4 and TRBJ1-1, with D perhaps matching TRBD1 (6 bases). Germline V gene data show CDR1 as SGHNT and CDR2 as YYREEE (reference sequence). This CDR3 has 14 amino acids. The V end was cut by 4 bases, the J end by 4 bases, with 14 bases between. CDR3 in DNA: TGTGCCAGCAGCCCACAGGGCCCCGGCACTGAAGCTTTCTTT. Protein product: CASSPQGPGTEAFF.

This chain links TRBV9 with TRBJ2-1; tentatively, D is TRBD1 (6 bases). Germline lookup yields CDR1 SGDLS and CDR2 YYNGEE. Trimming pared 3 bases from V and 2 bases from J, leaving 15 bases between. The CDR3 sequence is 16 residues long. CDR3 bases: TGTGCCAGCAGCGGGGTACAGGGCTCCCCCTACAATGAGCAGTTCTTC. This sequence encodes CASSGVQGSPYNEQFF. Full variable domain (outside the CDR3, taken from reference TRBV9 and TRBJ2-1): DSGVTQTPKHLITATGQRVTLRCSPRSGDLSVYWYQQSLDQGLQFLIQYYNGEERAKGNILERFSAQQFPDLHSELNLSSLELGDSALYFCASSGVQGSPYNEQFFGPGTRLTVL.

The chain carries TRBV4-3 and TRBJ2-2; no clear D gene. V dropped 5 bases and J dropped 8 bases, with 15 bases sitting between them. Per the germline V gene, CDR1 is LGHNA and CDR2 is YSLEER. The CDR3 length is 14 residues. The CDR3 sequence is CASSFGRQAGELFF. CDR3 DNA: TGCGCCAGCAGCTTCGGACGGCAAGCTGGGGAGCTGTTTTTT.

The V gene is TRBV10-3, the J gene TRBJ2-1; perhaps TRBD1 as D (5 bases). Germline CDR1 and CDR2: ENHRY and SYGVKD. Between the trimmed V and J ends, which lost 4 bases and 5 bases, there was a span of 12 bases. The length of the CDR3 is 14 residues. The CDR3 bases are TGTGCCATCAGTGGACAGAACAGCGACAATGAGCAGTTCTTC. This codes for CAISGQNSDNEQFF.

The chain has TRBV27 and TRBJ1-6, with unresolved D. Per germline, CDR1 MNHEY and CDR2 SMNVEV (reference sequence). V lost 5 bases, J lost 10 bases, and 9 bases lay in between. The CDR3 has 12 residues. The CDR3 protein is CASSEVRSPLHF. For the CDR3, the DNA is TGTGCCAGCAGTGAGGTGCGGTCACCCCTCCACTTT.

The J gene is TRBJ2-3, the V gene TRBV11-2; unclear D gene. The germline V gene encodes CDR1 SGHAT and CDR2 FQNNGV. CDR3 size: 15 residues. V was clipped by 1 base and J by 2 bases, with 10 bases between them. CDR3 coding DNA: TGTGCCAGCAGCTTAGGGACGGTACACACAGATACGCAGTATTTT. It codes for CASSLGTVHTDTQYF.

The chain recombines TRBV7-9 with TRBJ1-3; no definite D call. The CDR3 spans 13 residues. V was cut by 3 bases and J by 8 bases, with 11 bases left in between. Germline assignment: CDR1 SEHNR and CDR2 FQNEAQ (reference sequence). In nucleotides, the CDR3 is TGTGCCAGCAGCTTCCAGAACGCCGACACCATATATTTT. It is translated as CASSFQNADTIYF.

This clone was found once. The J gene is TRBJ1-3, the V gene TRBV6-1; D not resolved. The CDR3 has 15 residues. Trimming took off 4 bases at V and 0 bases at J, with 10 bases between the two ends. Germline values: CDR1 MNHNS, CDR2 SASEGT. CDR3 residues: CASSGQPGSGNTIYF. CDR3 sequence (DNA): TGTGCCAGCAGTGGGCAGCCCGGCTCTGGAAACACCATATATTTT.

This clone occurred once. The V gene is TRBV21-1, the J gene TRBJ2-1; the table's D gene call, TRBD2, was not cross checked with the DNA. TRBV21-1 is given as a pseudogene. This CDR3 spans 10 amino acids. The CDR3 here is CASTKTRQFF. In DNA, the CDR3 is TGTGCCAGCACCAAAACTCGGCAGTTCTTC.

This chain links TRBV19 with TRBJ2-7, with TRBD1 as a possible D gene (6 bases). Germline V CDR1 and CDR2: LNHDA, SQIVND (reference sequence). V gave up 0 bases and J gave up 4 bases, with 13 bases separating them. The CDR3 runs 15 residues. Here the CDR3 DNA reads TGTGCCAGTAGTATAGAGGTAGGGGGTGCGTACGAGCAGTACTTC. This encodes CASSIEVGGAYEQYF.

The V gene is TRBV10-3, the J gene TRBJ1-1, with D tentatively TRBD1 (6 bases). Trimming removed 7 bases from V and 0 bases from J, with 9 bases in between. CDR3 length: 13 residues. Germline assignment: CDR1 ENHRY and CDR2 SYGVKD. The CDR3 DNA reads as TGTGCCATCAACACAGGGTTGAACACTGAAGCTTTCTTT. This gives the protein CAINTGLNTEAFF.

J is TRBJ1-3 and V is TRBV19, with TRBD1 matching over 9 bases. Germline lookup yields CDR1 LNHDA and CDR2 SQIVND (reference sequence). J lost 1 base, V lost 8 bases, and 6 bases had no gene match. The CDR3 length is 15 residues. Here the CDR3 DNA reads TGTGCCAGTCGACGGGACAGGGTATCTGGAAACACCATATATTTT. Translating gives CASRRDRVSGNTIYF.

This chain connects TRBV27 to TRBJ1-2, with D uncertain. This CDR3 region has 13 residues. Trimming removed 5 bases at V and 4 bases at J, with 11 bases between. From germline, CDR1 is MNHEY and CDR2 SMNVEV (reference sequence). The CDR3 sequence: CASSPRVGYGYTF. As DNA, the CDR3 is TGTGCCAGCAGTCCACGGGTTGGCTATGGCTACACCTTC.

The chain joins TRBV27 to TRBJ1-5; a possible D gene is TRBD1 (6 bases). Trimming shortened V by 6 bases and J by 0 bases, and 12 bases separated the two germline ends. CDR1 is MNHEY, CDR2 SMNVEV, per germline (reference sequence). The CDR3 is 15 residues long. CDR3: CASSDGQSSNQPQHF. The DNA for the CDR3 is TGTGCCAGCAGCGATGGACAGAGTAGCAATCAGCCCCAGCATTTT.

With respect to this clone: One end of the junction does not line up with germline, which may come from a read error. The chain recombines TRBV10-1 with TRBJ1-2; D is unclear. The CDR3 has 12 amino acids. Per germline, CDR1 WNHNN and CDR2 SYGVQD (reference sequence). CDR3 loop: CASSESTRATRF. The CDR3 coding sequence is TGCGCCAGCAGTGAGTCGACTCGGGCGACCAGATTC.

V usage is TRBV27 and J usage is TRBJ1-1; D gene ambiguous. The CDR3 sequence is 12 residues long. The ends were cut back, 5 bases at V and 8 bases at J, with 12 bases in the middle. Germline CDR1 reads MNHEY; CDR2 reads SMNVEV (reference sequence). The DNA of the CDR3 is TGTGCCAGCAGTCCCCAGGACGCAGAAGCTTTCTTT. This translates into CASSPQDAEAFF.

The genes are TRBV5-6 and TRBJ1-5; no reliable D call. Germline assignment: CDR1 SGHDT and CDR2 YYEEEE. V gave up 0 bases and J gave up 3 bases, with 13 bases separating them. The CDR3 totals 16 residues. The CDR3 nucleotides are TGTGCCAGCAGCTTGGGTGGAGGTCTGAACAATCAGCCCCAGCATTTT. Translation: CASSLGGGLNNQPQHF. Full variable domain (missing parts from reference TRBV5-6 and TRBJ1-5): DAGVTQSPTHLIKTRGQQVTLRCSPKSGHDTVSWYQQALGQGPQFIFQYYEEEERQRGNFPDRFSGHQFPNYSSELNVNALLLGDSALYLCASSLGGGLNNQPQHFGDGTRLSIL.

V and J are TRBV7-9 and TRBJ1-1; TRBD1 aligns across 8 bases. After removal of 1 base from V and 5 bases from J, the junction contained 3 bases not matched to a gene. From germline, CDR1 is SEHNR and CDR2 FQNEAQ (reference sequence). CDR3 size: 14 residues. As DNA, the CDR3 is TGTGCCAGCAGCTTAGGGACAGGGTGGACTGAAGCTTTCTTT. Protein sequence: CASSLGTGWTEAFF. The variable domain in full, completed from reference TRBV7-9 and TRBJ1-1, reads DTGVSQNPRHKITKRGQNVTFRCDPISEHNRLYWYRQTLGQGPEFLTYFQNEAQLEKSRLLSDRFSAERPKGSFSTLEIQRTEQGDSAMYLCASSLGTGWTEAFFGQGTRLTVV.

This chain links TRBV7-2 with TRBJ2-6; D perhaps matches TRBD2 (5 bases). V was pared by 6 bases and J by 0 bases, with 9 bases between. In germline, CDR1 is SGHTA, CDR2 FQGNSA. This CDR3 contains 15 residues. CDR3 loop: CASRTGFSGANVLTF. As DNA, the CDR3 is TGTGCCAGCAGAACGGGGTTCTCTGGGGCCAACGTCCTGACTTTC.

This chain connects TRBV30 to TRBJ2-6, with a weak D call TRBD1 (6 bases). CDR3 length: 17 amino acids. V dropped 5 bases and J dropped 0 bases, with 17 bases sitting between them. Looked up from germline, CDR1 is GTSNPN and CDR2 is SVGIG (reference sequence). CDR3 loop: CAWGRGDMSSGANVLTF. In DNA form, the CDR3 reads TGTGCCTGGGGCAGGGGCGATATGTCCTCTGGGGCCAACGTCCTGACTTTC.

This clone was detected once. The chain joins TRBV6-5 to TRBJ1-2; D might be TRBD1 (5 bases). V was shortened by 5 bases and J by 3 bases, with 10 bases between the two germline ends. Germline CDR1 and CDR2: MNHEY and SVGAGI. The CDR3 spans 13 residues. The CDR3 is CASSMGGYYGYTF. The CDR3 region has the DNA TGTGCCAGCAGTATGGGGGGTTACTATGGCTACACCTTC.